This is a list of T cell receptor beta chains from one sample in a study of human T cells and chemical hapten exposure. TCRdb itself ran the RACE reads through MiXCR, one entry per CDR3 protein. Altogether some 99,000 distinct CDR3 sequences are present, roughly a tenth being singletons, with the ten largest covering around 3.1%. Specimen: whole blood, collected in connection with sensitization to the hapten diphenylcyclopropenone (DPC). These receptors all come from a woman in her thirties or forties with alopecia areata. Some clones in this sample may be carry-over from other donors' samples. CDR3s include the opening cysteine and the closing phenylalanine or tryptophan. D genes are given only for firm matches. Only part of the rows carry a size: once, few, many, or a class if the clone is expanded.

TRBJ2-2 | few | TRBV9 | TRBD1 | CASSVEETGGWTGELFF | TGTGCCAGCAGCGTAGAAGAGACAGGGGGGTGGACCGGGGAGCTGTTTTTT
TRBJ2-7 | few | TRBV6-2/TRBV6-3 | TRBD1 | CASSQTLGQGYEQYF | TGTGCCAGCAGTCAGACCCTCGGACAGGGTTACGAGCAGTACTTC
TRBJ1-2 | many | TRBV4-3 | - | CASSQDSVANYGYTF | TGCGCCAGCAGCCAAGATTCAGTCGCTAACTATGGCTACACCTTC
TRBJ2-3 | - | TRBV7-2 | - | CASSRGTDTQYF | TGTGCCAGCAGCCGGGGGACAGATACGCAGTATTTT
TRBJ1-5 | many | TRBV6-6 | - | CASRHTGQNDDQPQHF | TGTGCCAGCAGGCATACAGGGCAGAATGATGATCAGCCCCAGCATTTT
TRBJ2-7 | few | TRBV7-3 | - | CASSLGPNYEQYF | TGTGCCAGCAGCCTCGGACCCAACTACGAGCAGTACTTC
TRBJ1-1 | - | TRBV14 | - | CASSLRVMNTEAFF | TGTGCCAGCAGCCTGAGGGTTATGAACACTGAAGCTTTCTTT
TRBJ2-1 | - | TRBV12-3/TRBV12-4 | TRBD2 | CASSLASGGFEQFF | TGTGCCAGCAGTTTGGCTAGCGGGGGGTTTGAGCAGTTCTTC
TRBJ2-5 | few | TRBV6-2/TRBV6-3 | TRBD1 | CASSSPAGGRETQYF | TGTGCCAGCAGTTCCCCGGCAGGGGGCCGAGAGACCCAGTACTTC
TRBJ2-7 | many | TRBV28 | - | CASSPRLGPYEQYF | TGTGCCAGCAGCCCTAGACTCGGGCCCTACGAGCAGTACTTC
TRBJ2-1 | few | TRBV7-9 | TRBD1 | CATRLGQGYNEQFF | TGTGCCACCCGCCTGGGACAGGGATACAATGAGCAGTTCTTC
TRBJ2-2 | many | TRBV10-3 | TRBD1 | CAISERTGGTGELFF | TGTGCCATCAGTGAGCGGACAGGGGGGACCGGGGAGCTGTTTTTT
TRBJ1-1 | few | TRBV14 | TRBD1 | CASSPLDRGLRAFF | TGTGCCAGCAGCCCGCTGGACAGGGGCTTACGGGCTTTCTTT
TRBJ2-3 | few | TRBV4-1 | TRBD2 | CASMAGGDTDTQYF | TGCGCCAGCATGGCGGGGGGGGATACAGATACGCAGTATTTT
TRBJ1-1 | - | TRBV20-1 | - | CSARPASMNTEAFF | TGCAGTGCTAGGCCCGCCAGCATGAACACTGAAGCTTTCTTT
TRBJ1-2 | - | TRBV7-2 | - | CASSLGAGRNGYTF | TGTGCCAGCAGCTTAGGGGCGGGAAGGAATGGCTACACCTTC